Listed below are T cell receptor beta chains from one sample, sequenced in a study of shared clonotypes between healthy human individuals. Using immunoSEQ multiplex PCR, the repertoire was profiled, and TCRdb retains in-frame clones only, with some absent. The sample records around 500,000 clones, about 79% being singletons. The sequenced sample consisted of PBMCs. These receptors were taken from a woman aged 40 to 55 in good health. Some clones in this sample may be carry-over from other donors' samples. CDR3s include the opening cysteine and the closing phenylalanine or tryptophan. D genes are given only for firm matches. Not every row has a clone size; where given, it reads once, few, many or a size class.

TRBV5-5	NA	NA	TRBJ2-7	TGTGCCAGCAGCCTGGAACTAGGGACCTACGAGCAGTACTTC	CASSLELGTYEQYF
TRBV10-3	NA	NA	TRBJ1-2	TGTGCCATCAGTGAGTCGCAGGGGCCCTACTATGGCTACACCTTC	CAISESQGPYYGYTF
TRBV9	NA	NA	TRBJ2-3	TGTGCCAGCAGCGTCGACCCCACAGATACGCAGTATTTT	CASSVDPTDTQYF
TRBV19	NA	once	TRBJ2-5	TGTGCCAGTAGTTCCCCCGGGTACCAAGAGACCCAGTACTTC	CASSSPGYQETQYF
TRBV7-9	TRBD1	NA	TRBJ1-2	TGTGCCAGCAGCCAGGGGACAGGCAACTATGGCTACACCTTC	CASSQGTGNYGYTF
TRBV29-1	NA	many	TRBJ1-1	TGCAGCGTTTCAGGGACCACTGAAGCTTTCTTT	CSVSGTTEAFF
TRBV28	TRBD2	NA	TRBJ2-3	TGTGCCAGCAGTTTCCTCGGACTAGCGGGAGCTGGAGATACGCAGTATTTT	CASSFLGLAGAGDTQYF
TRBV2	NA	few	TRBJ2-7	TGTGCCACTTCAGGGTGGGGGAGGTACGAGCAGTACTTC	CATSGWGRYEQYF
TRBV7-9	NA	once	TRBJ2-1	TGTGCCAGCAGCTTATTGGAAGGCTCCTACAATGAGCAGTTCTTC	CASSLLEGSYNEQFF
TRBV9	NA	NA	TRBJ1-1	TGTGCCAGCAGCCCCGGTCCGTCTGGCACTGAAGCTTTCTTT	CASSPGPSGTEAFF
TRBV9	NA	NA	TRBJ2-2	TGTGCCAGCACTCAAGGATGGGGTAGTACCGGGGAGCTGTTTTTT	CASTQGWGSTGELFF
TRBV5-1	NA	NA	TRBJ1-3	TGCGCCAGCAGCTTGGAGTCGGGTCCCAGCTCTGGAAACACCATATATTTT	CASSLESGPSSGNTIYF
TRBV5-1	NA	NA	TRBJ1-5	TGCGCCAGCAGCTTAGACCCGGGTCCTTCTACCGATCAGCCCCAGCATTTT	CASSLDPGPSTDQPQHF
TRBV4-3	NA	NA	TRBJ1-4	TGCGCCAGCAGCCAAGATCGGAGGGCAGGTGAAAAACTGTTTTTT	CASSQDRRAGEKLFF
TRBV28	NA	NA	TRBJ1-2	TGTGCCAGCAGTTTAGTGGACAACCCCTATGGCTACACCTTC	CASSLVDNPYGYTF
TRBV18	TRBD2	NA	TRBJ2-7	TGTGCCAGCTCACCAGGGACTAGCGGGAGGGCCGACGAGCAGTACTTC	CASSPGTSGRADEQYF
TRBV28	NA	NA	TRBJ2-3	TGTGCCAGCAGTTTAGGGGGGGCTTCGGATACGCAGTATTTT	CASSLGGASDTQYF
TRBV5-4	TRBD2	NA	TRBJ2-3	TGTGCCAGCAGCCGAACACTAGCGGGAGGACCCACAGATACGCAGTATTTT	CASSRTLAGGPTDTQYF
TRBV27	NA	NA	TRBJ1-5	TGTGCCAGCAGTCCGAGGACAGATAGCAATCAGCCCCAGCATTTT	CASSPRTDSNQPQHF
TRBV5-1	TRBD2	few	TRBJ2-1	TGCGCCAGCAGGGTAGCGGGAGCTAATGAGCAGTTCTTC	CASRVAGANEQFF
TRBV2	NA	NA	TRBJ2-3	TGTGCCAGCAGCCTTAGACAGGGAGGAGATACGCAGTATTTT	CASSLRQGGDTQYF
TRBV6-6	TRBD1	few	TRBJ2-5	TGTGCCAGCAGTTACTTCGAATGGACAGGACGGGAGACCCAGTACTTC	CASSYFEWTGRETQYF
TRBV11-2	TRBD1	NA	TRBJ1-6	TGTGCCAGCAGTCATAACAGGGGGTCTAATTCACCCCTCCACTTT	CASSHNRGSNSPLHF
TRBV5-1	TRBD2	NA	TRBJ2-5	TGCGCCAGCAGCTTGGTGGCTGCGGGAGGGGGGGAGACCCAGTACTTC	CASSLVAAGGGETQYF
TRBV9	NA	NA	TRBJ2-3	TGTGCCAGCAGCGTAGCGGGGGTAGATACGCAGTATTTT	CASSVAGVDTQYF
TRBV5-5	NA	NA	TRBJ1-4	TGTGCCACTTCTCTCCCGGCAGGGAGGGATGAAAAACTGTTTTTT	CATSLPAGRDEKLFF
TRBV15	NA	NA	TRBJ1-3	TGTGCCACCAGCAGAGATTGGGACACCATATATTTT	CATSRDWDTIYF
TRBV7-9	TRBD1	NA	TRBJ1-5	TGTGCCAGCACCCCCCCTTCAACCGGGACAGGTTATAGCAATCAGCCCCAGCATTTT	CASTPPSTGTGYSNQPQHF
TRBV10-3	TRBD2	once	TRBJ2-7	TGTGCCATCAGCTTAGCGGGAGTAGTGGGCGAGCAGTACTTC	CAISLAGVVGEQYF
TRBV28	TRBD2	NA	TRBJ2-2	TGTGCCAGCCGGCGGGAGCCGAACACCGGGGAGCTGTTTTTT	CASRREPNTGELFF
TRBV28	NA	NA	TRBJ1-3	TGTGCCAGCAGGCCTGACAGGCACCCATCGGGAGGAAACACCATATATTTT	CASRPDRHPSGGNTIYF
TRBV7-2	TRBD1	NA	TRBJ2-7	TGTGCCAGCAGCTTAGTGGGCAGGGGGTACTACGAGCAGTACTTC	CASSLVGRGYYEQYF
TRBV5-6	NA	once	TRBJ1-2	TGTGCCAGCAGCTTGGCGGGAGACAGCTATGGCTACACCTTC	CASSLAGDSYGYTF
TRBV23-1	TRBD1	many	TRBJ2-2	TGCGCCAGCAGTCTGAGGGACAGGGGGCAATTGAACACCGGGGAGCTGTTTTTT	CASSLRDRGQLNTGELFF
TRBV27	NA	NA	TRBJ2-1	TGTGCCAGCAGTTCCTCGGGACAATCATACAATGAGCAGTTCTTC	CASSSSGQSYNEQFF
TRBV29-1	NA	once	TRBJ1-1	TGCAGCGTCCGCTTGGAGGGGTTCTCGAACACTGAAGCTTTCTTT	CSVRLEGFSNTEAFF
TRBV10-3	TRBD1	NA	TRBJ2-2	TGTGCCATCAGCACCGGGACAGGGGACACCGGGGAGCTGTTTTTT	CAISTGTGDTGELFF
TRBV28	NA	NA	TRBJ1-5	TGTGCCAGCAGCCCCCCCCTGAGGGGGGAACGAACCTACAATCAGCCCCAGCATTTT	CASSPPLRGERTYNQPQHF
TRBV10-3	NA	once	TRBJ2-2	TGTGCCATCACTGATAACACCGGGGAGCTGTTTTTT	CAITDNTGELFF
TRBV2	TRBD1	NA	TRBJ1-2	TGTGCCAGCAGTCCGGACAGGGTTCGGGACGACTATGGCTACACCTTC	CASSPDRVRDDYGYTF
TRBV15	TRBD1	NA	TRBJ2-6	TGTGCCACCAGCAGCGAACCCAAGGGGGCGTATGGGGCCAACGTCCTGACTTTC	CATSSEPKGAYGANVLTF
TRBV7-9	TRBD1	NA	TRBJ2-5	TGTGCCACGGGACAGGGAGGGGAGACCCAGTACTTC	CATGQGGETQYF
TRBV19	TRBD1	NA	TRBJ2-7	TGTGCCAGCCACTCGGGACAGGGGTTGGCCTACGAGCAGTACTTC	CASHSGQGLAYEQYF
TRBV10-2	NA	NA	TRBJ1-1	TGCGCCAGCAGTGAGGGCAGGGCTCTTGAAGCTTTCTTT	CASSEGRALEAFF
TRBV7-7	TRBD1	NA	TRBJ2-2	TGTGCCAGCAGCCCCCGGGACAGGGAGTACGGGGAGCTGTTTTTT	CASSPRDREYGELFF
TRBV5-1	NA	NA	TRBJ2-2	TGCGCCAGCAGCTTGGCCGCATACGAGGTCGGGGAGCTGTTTTTT	CASSLAAYEVGELFF
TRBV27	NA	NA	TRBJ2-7	TGTGCCAGCAGTAGCGCGTTGGGCGAGCAGTACTTC	CASSSALGEQYF
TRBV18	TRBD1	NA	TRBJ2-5	TGTGCCAGCTCACCACTCTCACAGGGGGAGACCCAGTACTTC	CASSPLSQGETQYF
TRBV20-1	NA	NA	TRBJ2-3	TGCAGTGCCGTCTGGGGTTATACGCAGTATTTT	CSAVWGYTQYF
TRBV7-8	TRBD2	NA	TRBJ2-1	TGTGCCAGCAGCTTAGTTGCGCGGGAGACCACCTACAATGAGCAGTTCTTC	CASSLVARETTYNEQFF
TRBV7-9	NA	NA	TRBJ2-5	TGTGCCAGCAGCTCCTACAGCCAAGAGACCCAGTACTTC	CASSSYSQETQYF
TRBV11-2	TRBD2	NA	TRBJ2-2	TGTGCCAGCAGCTACCGACGACTAGCGGGGATAACCGGGGAGCTGTTTTTT	CASSYRRLAGITGELFF
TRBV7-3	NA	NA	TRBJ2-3	TGTGCCAGCAGCTTACTGAAGGCAGATTCGAAGTATTTT	CASSLLKADSKYF
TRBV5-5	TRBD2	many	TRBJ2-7	TGTGCCAGCAGCTTGGTCAGCGGGAGCTACGAGCAGTACTTC	CASSLVSGSYEQYF
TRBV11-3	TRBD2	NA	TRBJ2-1	TGTGCCAGCAGCTTATCCGGGACTAGCGGGAGCGCTTTCTACAATGAGCAGTTCTTC	CASSLSGTSGSAFYNEQFF
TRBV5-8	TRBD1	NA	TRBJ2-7	TGTGCCAGCAGCCCCAGGGGGCGCAGGATCGAGCAGTACTTC	CASSPRGRRIEQYF
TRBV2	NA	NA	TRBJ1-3	TGTGCCAGCAACGAGGGTCGCTCTGGAAACACCATATATTTT	CASNEGRSGNTIYF
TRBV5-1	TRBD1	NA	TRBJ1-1	TGCGCCAGTAGGACAGGGGGAAACACTGAAGCTTTCTTT	CASRTGGNTEAFF
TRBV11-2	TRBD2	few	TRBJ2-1	TGTGCCAGCAAGGGGACTAGCGGGAGCAAAAGCTCCTACAATGAGCAGTTCTTC	CASKGTSGSKSSYNEQFF
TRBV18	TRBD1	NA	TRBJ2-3	TGTGCCAGCTCTCCCGACAGGGGTAGTTGGGTGCTCACAGATACGCAGTATTTT	CASSPDRGSWVLTDTQYF